This TCR beta chain derives from a study of cytomegalovirus exposure and HLA in healthy donors. General study findings and limits: The study designated 164 TCR beta chains cytomegalovirus-associated. Usually a TCR sequence was rare, but some public TCRs were found in many donors.

As regards this clone: Antigen specificity is unknown.

Repertoires were generated with immunoSEQ multiplex PCR, while TCRdb's copy carries only in-frame clones and drops some. Among about 97,000 clones listed, approximately 94% were seen once. Trimming left V 6 bases short and J 2 bases short, with 21 bases between. There are 16 residues in the CDR3. Germline loops: CDR1 SQVTM, CDR2 ANQGSEA. The clonotype was recovered from a woman younger than 30 in good health and CMV-seronegative. Sequencing was performed on PBMCs. V is TRBV29-1 and J is TRBJ2-3; weak D call: TRBD1 (6 bases). CDR3 sequence (DNA): TGCAGCGTGGAAAAGGTTTGGGGGCCCGCCACAGATACGCAGTATTTT. Translating gives CSVEKVWGPATDTQYF.